The rows below give T cell receptor beta chains drawn from one sample of a study of shared clonotypes between healthy human individuals. This table comes from immunoSEQ multiplex PCR, and its TCRdb copy is limited to in-frame clones, with some not included. The sample lists about 2.4 million clones; 90% to 95% were seen once. The sequenced material came from naive CD4+ T cells from PBMCs. The receptors shown here come from a young man in good health. Some clones in this sample may be carry-over from other donors' samples. CDR3s include the opening cysteine and the closing phenylalanine or tryptophan. Each record gives: D gene, clone size, V gene, J gene, CDR3 protein, CDR3 DNA. A D gene is named only where the DNA matches it firmly. Some rows mark clone size as missing; the rest say once, few, many or name a class of expanded clone.

-	-	TRBV7-9	TRBJ2-7	CASSLRGIYEQYF	TGTGCCAGCAGCCTTAGGGGGATCTACGAGCAGTACTTC
TRBD2	-	TRBV9	TRBJ2-7	CASSQAPSGTYEQYF	TGTGCCAGCAGCCAAGCCCCTAGCGGGACCTACGAGCAGTACTTC
-	-	TRBV18	TRBJ1-5	CASSPMGQEEPQHF	TGTGCCAGCTCACCAATGGGGCAGGAGGAGCCCCAGCATTTT
-	-	TRBV28	TRBJ1-2	CASSFTRSYGYTF	TGTGCCAGCAGTTTTACACGCTCCTATGGCTACACCTTC
-	-	TRBV28	TRBJ1-6	CASSPPGGATYNSPLHF	TGTGCCAGCAGTCCTCCGGGGGGGGCCACCTATAATTCACCCCTCCACTTT
-	-	TRBV28	TRBJ1-1	CASSLGAFGAFF	TGTGCCAGCAGTCTCGGCGCCTTCGGAGCTTTCTTT
-	-	TRBV11-2	TRBJ2-7	CATKQGAGSLAYEQYF	TGTGCCACCAAACAGGGAGCAGGGTCCCTTGCCTACGAGCAGTACTTC
-	-	TRBV5-1	TRBJ1-2	CASSLGVQNYGYTF	TGCGCCAGCAGCTTGGGAGTTCAGAACTATGGCTACACCTTC
-	-	TRBV30	TRBJ1-2	CAWTHGGILNYGYTF	TGTGCCTGGACCCATGGCGGGATACTCAACTATGGCTACACCTTC
-	-	TRBV4-3	TRBJ1-1	CASSQDGRQSFVGAFF	TGCGCCAGCAGCCAAGATGGTAGACAATCTTTCGTCGGAGCTTTCTTT
TRBD1	-	TRBV4-3	TRBJ2-2	CASSQTGDGTGELFF	TGCGCCAGCAGCCAAACAGGGGACGGCACCGGGGAGCTGTTTTTT
-	-	TRBV15	TRBJ1-5	CATSRDLWDPQHF	TGTGCCACCAGCAGAGATCTGTGGGACCCCCAGCATTTT
TRBD1	few	TRBV7-3	TRBJ2-2	CASSPGTAGELFF	TGTGCCAGCAGCCCCGGGACAGCGGGGGAGCTGTTTTTT
TRBD2	-	TRBV5-1	TRBJ2-1	CASSFAGGPREQFF	TGCGCCAGCAGCTTTGCGGGAGGGCCTCGTGAGCAGTTCTTC
-	-	TRBV30	TRBJ2-2	CAWSVWNTGELFF	TGTGCCTGGAGTGTGTGGAACACCGGGGAGCTGTTTTTT
-	-	TRBV6-5	TRBJ1-2	CASSYSFQDYYGYTF	TGTGCCAGCAGTTACTCTTTTCAGGACTACTATGGCTACACCTTC
TRBD2	-	TRBV27	TRBJ2-3	CASTVTGTRIDTQYF	TGTGCCAGCACCGTAACCGGGACTAGAATAGATACGCAGTATTTT
-	-	TRBV5-4	TRBJ2-7	CASSQDPGPYEQYF	TGTGCCAGCAGCCAGGACCCGGGGCCCTACGAGCAGTACTTC
TRBD2	once	TRBV28	TRBJ2-5	CASSQRELVETQYF	TGTGCCAGCAGCCAGCGGGAGTTGGTAGAGACCCAGTACTTC
-	-	TRBV11-2	TRBJ2-5	CASSSLEGTQYF	TGTGCCAGCAGCTCCTTAGAGGGGACCCAGTACTTC
-	-	TRBV6-1	TRBJ2-7	CASLLLAPYEQYF	TGTGCCAGCCTTCTACTGGCCCCCTACGAGCAGTACTTC
-	-	TRBV6-6	TRBJ2-7	CASRPRAVGEQYF	TGTGCCAGCAGGCCCAGGGCGGTCGGGGAGCAGTACTTC
-	-	TRBV5-1	TRBJ2-7	CASSLVVTGDEQYF	TGCGCCAGCAGCTTGGTGGTCACCGGGGACGAGCAGTACTTC
-	-	TRBV29-1	TRBJ2-3	CSVGHGASTDTQYF	TGCAGCGTTGGTCACGGGGCATCCACAGATACGCAGTATTTT
-	-	TRBV2	TRBJ2-7	CASSVNLSSYEQYF	TGTGCCAGCAGTGTGAACCTTAGTTCCTACGAGCAGTACTTC
TRBD1	-	TRBV6-1	TRBJ1-4	CASTEGAGREKLFF	TGTGCCAGCACCGAGGGGGCAGGGCGCGAAAAACTGTTTTTT